This entry features one T cell receptor (beta chain) sequence. Profiling relied on immunoSEQ multiplex PCR, and the TCRdb table lists in-frame clones only, not all of them. This sample carries about 110,000 clones, approximately 85% of them seen once, and the ten largest clones take 2% to 2.5%. The data derive from a study of PD-L1 blockade in urothelial cancer. The length of the CDR3 is 14 residues. The V gene's germline CDR1 is SGHAT and CDR2 FQNNGV. Trimming removed 5 bases from V and 4 bases from J, with 13 bases in between. This rearrangement joins TRBV11-2 to TRBJ2-3, with D possibly being TRBD2 (5 bases). The sample in question was PBMCs, obtained around atezolizumab (anti-PD-L1) treatment. The TCR comes from a man aged 45-65 years with urothelial cancer. The CDR3 loop reads CASSPTGNADTQYF. The CDR3 region has the DNA TGTGCCAGCAGCCCCACCGGGAACGCAGATACGCAGTATTTT.